The 9 T cell receptor beta chains below all came from one sample that was sequenced in a study of blood T cell repertoires in COVID-19. The data were produced by immunoSEQ multiplex PCR, yet TCRdb's version contains in-frame clones alone and is incomplete. The data show approximately 80,000 clones, with approximately 86% seen just once and over 4% held by the top ten. The sequencing input was peripheral blood. All receptors come from a man aged 40-49 years with acute or convalescent COVID-19.

This rearrangement joins TRBV12-3 or TRBV12-4 to TRBJ1-1, with D possibly being TRBD1 (5 bases). CDR3 size: 13 residues. V was cut by 3 bases and J by 4 bases, with 9 bases left in between. The CDR3 DNA follows: TGTGCCAGCAGTTTTCAGGGTATCACTGAAGCTTTCTTT. Translation gives CASSFQGITEAFF.

The chain links TRBV30 to TRBJ1-1; TRBD1 matches 10 bases. With V trimmed by 5 bases and J by 1 base, 7 bases remained unmatched. The CDR3 has 15 residues. Germline loops: CDR1 GTSNPN, CDR2 SVGIG (reference sequence). CDR3 in DNA: TGTGCCTGGTCCGGCGACAGGGGGCGGAACACTGAAGCTTTCTTT. Translation gives CAWSGDRGRNTEAFF.

The chain has TRBV11-3 and TRBJ2-5, with 7 bases lining up with TRBD2. CDR1 and CDR2 from the germline V gene are SGHNT and YENEEA. V lost 1 base and J lost 5; bases outside the gene matches: 10. The CDR3 is 16 amino acids. The CDR3 DNA reads TGTGCCAGCAGCTTAGGCGGGAGCCCTTCGGGGGAGACCCAGTACTTC. It encodes CASSLGGSPSGETQYF.

The CDR3 region has the DNA TGTGCCAGTAGTATCACTAGCGGGAGGGGCAATGAGCAGTTCTTC. Protein product: CASSITSGRGNEQFF. This sequence joins TRBV19 and TRBJ2-1, with TRBD2 matching 13 bases. The CDR3 sequence is 15 residues long. V lost 3 bases and J lost 6; bases outside the gene matches: 2. Germline-derived CDR1 and CDR2 are LNHDA and SQIVND (reference sequence).

The table lists this clone with a count of one. V gene TRBV6-5 combines with J gene TRBJ1-2; 9 bases map to TRBD1. V shed 6 bases, J shed 4 bases, and the junction held 0 bases outside the gene matches. The CDR3 consists of 12 residues. Germline V gene data show CDR1 as MNHEY and CDR2 as SVGAGI. CDR3 in amino acids: CASRDRGYGYTF. The CDR3 region has the DNA TGTGCCAGCAGGGACAGGGGCTATGGCTACACCTTC.

The V call is TRBV5-4, the J call TRBJ2-5; 9 bases agree with TRBD2. CDR1 is SGHNT, CDR2 YYREEE, per germline (reference sequence). The ends lost 3 bases at V and 5 bases at J; junction bases unmatched: 5. This CDR3 spans 14 amino acids. In nucleotides, the CDR3 is TGTGCCAGCAGCTCGGGACTAGCAGTCGAGACCCAGTACTTC. Its translation: CASSSGLAVETQYF.

This clone was picked up a small number of times. The genes are TRBV7-6 and TRBJ2-3; perhaps TRBD2 as D (6 bases). This CDR3 has 16 residues. CDR1 is SGHVS, CDR2 FNYEAQ, per germline. With 3 bases removed from V and 2 bases from J, the gap between germline ends came to 15 bases. CDR3 nucleotide sequence: TGTGCCAGCAGCTTCGGCGGGGCCGATTCCACAGATACGCAGTATTTT. This gives the protein CASSFGGADSTDTQYF.

This clone has a single count. The J gene is TRBJ2-3, the V gene TRBV28, with a weak D call TRBD1 (5 bases). CDR1 and CDR2 from the germline V gene are MDHEN and SYDVKM. The CDR3 loop spans 14 amino acids. Trimming pared 7 bases from V and 4 bases from J, leaving 15 bases between. The CDR3 spells CASTSPWGADTQYF. CDR3 nucleotides: TGTGCCAGCACAAGTCCCTGGGGCGCAGATACGCAGTATTTT.

The rearrangement links TRBV4-3 to TRBJ2-5; TRBD2 matches 9 bases. The CDR3 spans 15 residues. V gave up 3 bases and J gave up 3 bases; unmatched junction bases: 5. Germline V gives CDR1 LGHNA, CDR2 YSLEER. The CDR3 DNA follows: TGCGCCAGCAGCCAGGTAGCGGGGGCCAAAGAGACCCAGTACTTC. Protein sequence: CASSQVAGAKETQYF.